This TCR beta chain was captured by sequencing in a study of shared clonotypes between healthy human individuals. The study's findings and limits: In contrast to clonotypes shared by all four donors, non-shared clonotypes had lower generation probabilities.

Worth noting for this clone: Its antigen is as yet unknown.

Using approximately 200 ng DNA, approximately 30,000 T cell genomes, the sorted-subset replicate PCRs were run. Clones were read by immunoSEQ multiplex PCR, and TCRdb kept only the in-frame ones, dropping some. The sample yields 1.6 million or so clones, roughly 97% seen once. The CDR3 totals 14 residues. Germline assignment: CDR1 SGHNT and CDR2 YYREEE (reference sequence). V trimming: 3 bases; J trimming: 2 bases; junction bases outside the gene matches: 3. This chain uses TRBV5-4 with TRBJ2-7, with 9 bases fitting TRBD2. The TCR originated in a man aged 25 to 40 in good health. Sequencing was done on a sample of naive CD4+ T cells sorted from blood. The subset denotes: CD45RA+ positively selected. The CDR3 here is CASSSRGGPYEQYF. CDR3 DNA sequence: TGTGCCAGCAGCTCGCGGGGGGGCCCCTACGAGCAGTACTTC.